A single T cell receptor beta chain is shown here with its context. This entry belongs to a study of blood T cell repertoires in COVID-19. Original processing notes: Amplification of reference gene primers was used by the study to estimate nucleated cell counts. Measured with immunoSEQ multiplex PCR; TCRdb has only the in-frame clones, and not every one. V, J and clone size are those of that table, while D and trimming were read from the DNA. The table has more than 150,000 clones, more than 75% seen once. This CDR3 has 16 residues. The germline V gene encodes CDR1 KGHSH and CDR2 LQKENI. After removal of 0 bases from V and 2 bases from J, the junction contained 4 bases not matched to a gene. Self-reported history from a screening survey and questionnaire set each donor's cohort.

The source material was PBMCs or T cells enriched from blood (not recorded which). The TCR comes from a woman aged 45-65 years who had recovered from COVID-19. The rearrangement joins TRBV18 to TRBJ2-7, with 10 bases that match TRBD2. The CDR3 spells CASSPPGLAGAYEQYF. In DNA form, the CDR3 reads TGTGCCAGCTCACCACCGGGCCTAGCGGGAGCCTACGAGCAGTACTTC.